The 26 T cell receptor beta chains listed next were all sequenced from one sample in a study of blood T cells in healthy people across ages. A sample-barcoded 5' primer and a J-beta primer mix were used in a second PCR of roughly 6 to 11 cycles. TCRdb fed the 5' RACE reads into MiXCR, producing one record per CDR3 protein. The sample records around 1,700,000 distinct CDR3 sequences, approximately 28% being singletons. Sequences were obtained from blood. The receptors stem from a woman under 40 in good health.

This clonotype was counted a few times. This sequence joins TRBV30 and TRBJ1-1; no clear D gene. The CDR3 length is 11 residues. Germline CDR1 is GTSNPN and CDR2 is SVGIG (reference sequence). V lost 0 bases and J lost 8, with 7 bases in between. The DNA of the CDR3 is TGTGCCTGGAGTGTTCTCAGGGAAGCTTTCTTT. Its translation is CAWSVLREAFF.

This sequence joins TRBV6-1 and TRBJ2-1; 7 bases are shared with TRBD2. Matching the DNA end better, TRBJ2-7 makes the J call doubtful. Germline V gene lookup returns CDR1 MNHNS and CDR2 SASEGT. There are 16 residues in the CDR3. The CDR3 sequence is CASSEYGGSFYNEQYF. As DNA, the CDR3 is TGTGCCAGCAGTGAATACGGCGGGAGTTTCTACAATGAGCAGTACTTC.

The V gene is TRBV7-9, the J gene TRBJ2-3; TRBD2 aligns across 7 bases. With 5 bases clipped from V and 0 bases from J, the junction kept 5 bases outside the gene matches. Germline CDR1 SEHNR, CDR2 FQNEAQ (reference sequence). The CDR3 extends over 15 amino acids. This chain's CDR3 is CASSQLAPSTDTQYF. CDR3 nucleotides: TGTGCCAGCAGCCAACTAGCGCCTAGCACAGATACGCAGTATTTT.

The chain combines TRBV7-2 with TRBJ2-3; 9 bases are a match to TRBD2. J lost 3 bases, V lost 4 bases, and 5 bases had no gene match. The CDR3 runs to 15 residues. Germline loops: CDR1 SGHTA, CDR2 FQGNSA. CDR3 DNA: TGTGCCAGCAGCTCGGGACTAGCAACTACAGATACGCAGTATTTT. Translated, it gives CASSSGLATTDTQYF.

This clonotype was observed a single time. The rearrangement links TRBV7-9 to TRBJ2-1; D gene unclear. The CDR3 has 16 residues. V shed 0 bases and J shed 5 bases, with 14 bases lying between them. CDR1 and CDR2 (germline): SEHNR, FQNEAQ (reference sequence). The CDR3 loop is CASSLAAPTVDNEQFF. The DNA of the CDR3 is TGTGCCAGCAGCTTAGCGGCTCCTACAGTCGACAATGAGCAGTTCTTC.

A note on this clonotype: This could be a read error, since a much larger clone is one nucleotide away. CDR3 sequence: CASGSPPKETQYF. The CDR3 nucleotides are TGTGCCAGCGGCTCGCCGCCAAAAGAGACCCAGTACTTC. This chain connects TRBV7-2 to TRBJ2-5; D is ambiguous. V was pared by 8 bases and J by 3 bases, with 13 bases between. The germline CDR1 and CDR2 sequences are SGHTA and FQGNSA. The CDR3 length is 13 residues.

This chain connects TRBV5-1 to TRBJ2-1; D is ambiguous. The CDR3 is 15 amino acids. The V gene lost 0 bases and the J gene lost 4 bases, with 11 bases spanning the gap. Germline V lookup: CDR1 SGHRS, CDR2 YFSETQ. CDR3 sequence reads: CASSLDPEKYNEQFF. CDR3 coding DNA: TGCGCCAGCAGCTTGGACCCCGAGAAGTACAATGAGCAGTTCTTC.

This chain joins TRBV6-2 or TRBV6-3 and TRBJ2-2; D uncertain. The ends were cut back, 8 bases at V and 6 bases at J, with 13 bases in the middle. Germline lookup yields CDR1 MNHEY and CDR2 SVGEGT. The CDR3 runs to 13 residues. The CDR3 is CASARRSAGELFF. CDR3 nucleotides: TGTGCCAGCGCCAGGCGATCGGCCGGGGAGCTGTTTTTT.

This clonotype was seen more than once but under ten times. V is TRBV12-5 and J is TRBJ2-7; 8 bases are shared with TRBD1. The V and J ends lost 6 bases and 3 bases, in that order; junction bases with no gene match: 7. CDR1 is LGHNT and CDR2 is FRNRAP in the germline V gene. This CDR3 region has 14 residues. The CDR3 DNA is TGTGCTAGTGGCTCCGGGACAGGAGTCTACGAGCAGTACTTC. Translated: CASGSGTGVYEQYF.

The chain joins TRBV9 to TRBJ2-7, with a possible D match to TRBD2 (6 bases). V was cut by 4 bases and J by 3 bases, with 17 bases left in between. CDR3 length equals 15 residues. Germline V lookup: CDR1 SGDLS, CDR2 YYNGEE. The CDR3 spells CASSPGLTNRYEQYF. In DNA form, the CDR3 reads TGTGCCAGCAGCCCGGGACTTACTAACCGCTACGAGCAGTACTTC.

Only a few counts were recorded for this clonotype. This chain connects TRBV18 to TRBJ2-3; 10 bases map to TRBD1. V trimming: 1 base; J trimming: 3 bases; junction bases outside the gene matches: 4. Looked up from germline, CDR1 is KGHSH and CDR2 is LQKENI. The CDR3 has 16 residues. The CDR3: CASSPRRDRGTDTQYF. The CDR3 bases are TGTGCCAGCTCACCACGCCGGGACAGGGGAACAGATACGCAGTATTTT. The full variable domain, with the rest looked up from reference TRBV18 and TRBJ2-3, is NAGVMQNPRHLVRRRGQEARLRCSPMKGHSHVYWYRQLPEEGLKFMVYLQKENIIDESGMPKERFSAEFPKEGPSILRIQQVVRGDSAAYFCASSPRRDRGTDTQYFGPGTRLTVL.

The V gene is TRBV29-1, the J gene TRBJ2-7; D perhaps matches TRBD2 (5 bases). The CDR3 loop spans 12 amino acids. Looked up from germline, CDR1 is SQVTM and CDR2 is ANQGSEA. V shed 7 bases and J shed 4 bases, with 14 bases lying between them. CDR3 bases: TGCAGCGGAGGGCTCGGTTGGTACGAGCAGTACTTC. Protein product: CSGGLGWYEQYF.

This clonotype was counted ten times or more. The J gene is TRBJ1-1, the V gene TRBV12-3 or TRBV12-4; unclear D gene. This CDR3 is built from 15 residues. The germline V and J ends were trimmed by 2 bases and 0 bases, with 10 bases remaining between them. CDR3 DNA sequence: TGTGCCAGCAGTTTAAGAGAGCGGGTGAACACTGAAGCTTTCTTT. This translates into CASSLRERVNTEAFF.

The chain joins TRBV2 to TRBJ1-5; weak D call: TRBD1 (5 bases). Germline CDR1 reads SNHLY; CDR2 reads FYNNEI. CDR3 length: 14 residues. V was cut by 3 bases and J by 11 bases, with 17 bases left in between. The CDR3 sequence: CASSEGTLYRAQHF. The CDR3 DNA sequence: TGTGCCAGCAGTGAGGGGACCCTATATAGAGCCCAGCATTTT.

In its sample, this clonotype was seen a few times. The chain joins TRBV6-6 to TRBJ1-2, with no clear D. Trimming took 2 bases from V and 0 from J, leaving 16 bases between them. The CDR3 has 17 residues. Germline CDR1 MNHNY, CDR2 SVGAGI (reference sequence). The CDR3 region has the DNA TGTGCCAGCAGTTACGTCCCACGGACCAGAGCTAACTATGGCTACACCTTC. This gives the protein CASSYVPRTRANYGYTF.

V gene TRBV20-1 combines with J gene TRBJ2-5; D is possibly TRBD1 (5 bases). Trimming left V 0 bases short and J 3 bases short, with 8 bases between. The CDR3 is made up of 13 amino acids. Germline V gene sequence: CDR1 DFQATT, CDR2 SNEGSKA (reference sequence). CDR3: CSARDEDKETQYF. The CDR3 DNA sequence: TGCAGTGCTAGAGATGAGGACAAAGAGACCCAGTACTTC.

In regard to this clonotype: This may arise from a read error, as a much more abundant clone is one base away. The rearrangement uses TRBV7-9 and TRBJ2-7, with D possibly TRBD2 on 6 matching bases. Per the germline V gene, CDR1 is SEHNR and CDR2 is FQNEAQ (reference sequence). This CDR3 is 14 amino acids long. CDR3 protein: CAGSLAASSYEQYF. For the CDR3, the DNA is TGTGCCGGCAGCTTAGCGGCCAGCTCCTACGAGCAGTACTTC.

The sample holds a few counts of this clonotype. This chain uses TRBV12-5 with TRBJ2-5; possibly TRBD2 for D (6 bases). Germline V lookup: CDR1 LGHNT, CDR2 FRNRAP. Trimming shortened V by 6 bases and J by 5 bases, and 13 bases separated the two germline ends. CDR3 size: 13 residues. CDR3 DNA: TGTGCTAGTGGCCCCGGGGGATCGGAGACCCAGTACTTC. Amino acid sequence: CASGPGGSETQYF.

This chain uses TRBV12-3 or TRBV12-4 with TRBJ2-1, with D possibly TRBD1 on 5 matching bases. The closer fit of TRBJ2-7 to the DNA end suggests the J call may be wrong. This CDR3 region has 15 residues. The CDR3: CASSKQVYSYNEQYF. CDR3 coding DNA: TGTGCCAGCAGTAAACAGGTCTACTCCTACAATGAGCAGTACTTC.

This clonotype was counted many times. This chain joins TRBV6-5 and TRBJ2-1; 7 bases agree with TRBD1. The J segment lost 1 base and the V segment lost 6 bases, leaving 6 bases of the junction unmatched. Germline CDR1 reads MNHEY; CDR2 reads SVGAGI. CDR3 length equals 15 residues. Here the CDR3 reads CASRRRQGSYNEQFF. The CDR3 bases are TGTGCCAGCAGGCGAAGACAGGGATCCTACAATGAGCAGTTCTTC.

J is TRBJ2-6 and V is TRBV6-1; D might be TRBD1 (5 bases). Germline loops: CDR1 MNHNS, CDR2 SASEGT. CDR3 length: 19 amino acids. Trimming pared 6 bases from V and 0 bases from J, leaving 21 bases between. The CDR3 protein is CASSPPLGRASSGANVLTF. As DNA, the CDR3 is TGTGCCAGCAGCCCTCCCCTGGGCAGGGCAAGCTCTGGGGCCAACGTCCTGACTTTC.

This clonotype was counted many times. The rearrangement links TRBV29-1 to TRBJ1-2, with D perhaps TRBD1 (5 bases). Trimming removed 2 bases at V and 6 bases at J, with 10 bases between. Germline V gives CDR1 SQVTM, CDR2 ANQGSEA. The CDR3 extends over 12 amino acids. CDR3 residues: CSVERGGDGYTF. CDR3 nucleotide sequence: TGCAGCGTTGAAAGGGGAGGTGATGGCTACACCTTC.

V gene TRBV20-1 combines with J gene TRBJ2-7; the match to TRBD2 covers 13 bases. Germline CDR1 reads DFQATT; CDR2 reads SNEGSKA (reference sequence). The V segment lost 3 bases and the J segment 0 bases; nucleotides outside the gene matches: 2. This CDR3 is 15 amino acids long. In DNA, the CDR3 is TGCAGTGCTAGGGGACTAGCGGGGTTCTCCTACGAGCAGTACTTC. This sequence encodes CSARGLAGFSYEQYF.

The chain carries TRBV20-1 and TRBJ1-5; D gene ambiguous. Germline V gives CDR1 DFQATT, CDR2 SNEGSKA (reference sequence). Trimming cost V 4 bases and J 4 bases, with 17 bases left between them. The CDR3 contains 15 residues. The CDR3 protein is CSATTGSRFNQPQHF. The CDR3 DNA is TGCAGTGCTACAACCGGGTCCAGGTTTAATCAGCCCCAGCATTTT.

The genes are TRBV29-1 and TRBJ1-6; D remains ambiguous. CDR1 and CDR2 from the germline V gene are SQVTM and ANQGSEA. The CDR3 has 13 amino acids. The V end lost 6 bases, the J end lost 4 bases, and 10 bases lay between the germline ends. This CDR3 reads CSVKQEYNSPLHF. Written as DNA, the CDR3 is TGCAGCGTCAAACAAGAGTATAATTCACCCCTCCACTTT. Together with reference TRBV29-1 and TRBJ1-6, the CDR3 gives the full variable domain: SAVISQKPSRDICQRGTSLTIQCQVDSQVTMMFWYRQQPGQSLTLIATANQGSEATYESGFVIDKFPISRPNLTFSTLTVSNMSPEDSSIYLCSVKQEYNSPLHFGNGTRLTVT.

This clonotype occurred many times. The chain joins TRBV10-3 to TRBJ2-1; D may be TRBD1 (6 bases). V dropped 4 bases and J dropped 4 bases, with 11 bases sitting between them. CDR1 is ENHRY, CDR2 SYGVKD, per germline. CDR3 length: 14 residues. CDR3 sequence: CAISGGTYYNEQFF. CDR3 DNA sequence: TGTGCCATCAGTGGGGGGACATATTACAATGAGCAGTTCTTC.